The clone carrying this TCR beta chain was picked up many times. Its antigen is as yet unknown. V lost 7 bases and J lost 0, with 10 bases in between. The germline gives CDR1 MNHEY, CDR2 SMNVEV (reference sequence). This CDR3 contains 14 residues. Sampling of bone marrow took place during active disease in every patient. The data belong to a study of read filtering for tumor transcriptome and immune sequencing. Study-level background: Revised staging placed about 8 patients in R-ISS I, 15 to 20 in II, six or seven in III. General study points: Compared with RNA-seq, IR-seq gave much higher clonotype depth and reliability. Around 84% of IR-seq clonotypes had one read, totaling approximately 4% of reads; RNA-seq: about 69% and 49%.

This library used approximately 370 ng RNA and molecular barcoded adaptors spanning alpha/delta and beta/gamma chains. From the reads, TCRdb called clonotypes with MiXCR, one entry per CDR3 protein. Among 40,000 or so distinct CDR3 sequences listed, approximately 15% were seen once. This sequence was found in a donor over 35 with multiple myeloma. The source material was a population of CD138-negative cells sorted from bone marrow. The genes are TRBV27 and TRBJ2-1; a weak D match, TRBD2 (6 bases). DNA of the CDR3: TGTGCCAGCAACCACGGGAGCTCCTACAATGAGCAGTTCTTC. It codes for CASNHGSSYNEQFF.